What follows are 13 T cell receptor beta chains derived from one specimen sequenced in a study of patients and donors after allogeneic stem cell transplantation. TCRdb fed the RT-PCR reads into MiXCR, producing one record per CDR3 protein. The repertoire includes 900,000 to 1,000,000 distinct CDR3 sequences, roughly 17% of them detected once, and 6% sits in the top ten. Input material: blood, either unsorted or a sorted T cell fraction (not recorded which). The receptor source for this set is a human donor who was either an allogeneic HSCT recipient or a stem cell or donor lymphocyte infusion donor (not recorded which). It is not recorded whose cells these are; they may come from a transplant donor.

The chain uses TRBV20-1 and TRBJ1-2; a possible D gene is TRBD1 (5 bases). The CDR3 contains 16 residues. CDR1 is DFQATT and CDR2 is SNEGSKA in the germline V gene (reference sequence). Trimming left V 3 bases short and J 0 bases short, with 17 bases between. The CDR3 region has the DNA TGCAGTGCTAGCCCCAGGGTGGGGAGAACTAACTATGGCTACACCTTC. It yields the protein CSASPRVGRTNYGYTF.

This chain uses TRBV7-8 with TRBJ2-3, with a tentative D call TRBD2 (5 bases). V was pared by 2 bases and J by 0 bases, with 18 bases between. The length of the CDR3 is 18 residues. Germline CDR1 and CDR2: SGHVS and FQNEAQ. The CDR3 protein is CASSLNKGRGSSTDTQYF. The CDR3 nucleotides read TGTGCCAGCAGCTTAAATAAAGGAAGAGGGTCTAGCACAGATACGCAGTATTTT. Filled out from reference TRBV7-8 and TRBJ2-3, the complete variable domain reads GAGVSQSPRYKVAKRGQDVALRCDPISGHVSLFWYQQALGQGPEFLTYFQNEAQLDKSGLPSDRFFAERPEGSVSTLKIQRTQQEDSAVYLCASSLNKGRGSSTDTQYFGPGTRLTVL.

The chain uses TRBV5-1 and TRBJ2-5; TRBD2 might be the D (6 bases). V was cut by 3 bases and J by 3 bases, with 18 bases left in between. Germline V gene data show CDR1 as SGHRS and CDR2 as YFSETQ. The CDR3 is made up of 16 amino acids. Here the CDR3 DNA reads TGCGCCAGCAGCTCGGTCTCGGCGACTAGAGAAGAGACCCAGTACTTC. It specifies CASSSVSATREETQYF. Full variable domain (outside the CDR3, taken from reference TRBV5-1 and TRBJ2-5): KAGVTQTPRYLIKTRGQQVTLSCSPISGHRSVSWYQQTPGQGLQFLFEYFSETQRNKGNFPGRFSGRQFSNSRSEMNVSTLELGDSALYLCASSSVSATREETQYFGPGTRLLVL.

This clonotype was seen ten or more times. This chain links TRBV12-3 or TRBV12-4 with TRBJ2-7, with D unclear. CDR3 length: 12 amino acids. V was cut by 5 bases and J by 1 base, with 6 bases left in between. CDR3 nucleotide sequence: TGTGCCAGCAGTAGCGTTTCCTACGAGCAGTACTTC. Translating it yields CASSSVSYEQYF.

V is TRBV11-2 and J is TRBJ2-7; D ambiguous. The V gene lost 5 bases and the J gene lost 5 bases, with 13 bases spanning the gap. The germline V gene encodes CDR1 SGHAT and CDR2 FQNNGV. The CDR3 is 13 residues long. CDR3 coding DNA: TGTGCCAGCAGCCCCGAGTGGGTCGACGAGCAGTACTTC. It yields the protein CASSPEWVDEQYF.

This clonotype was counted between two and nine times. This sequence joins TRBV5-5 and TRBJ1-2; D gene unclear. This CDR3 comprises 13 residues. Per germline, CDR1 SGHKS and CDR2 YYEKEE (reference sequence). Trimming took 0 bases from V and 8 from J, leaving 11 bases between them. The CDR3 region has the DNA TGTGCCAGCAGCTTGGCAGGCTCCGAGGGCTACACCTTC. Its translation: CASSLAGSEGYTF.

The genes are TRBV5-1 and TRBJ2-2; the match to TRBD1 covers 7 bases. Trimming cost V 4 bases and J 2 bases; bases outside gene matches: 8. Looked up from germline, CDR1 is SGHRS and CDR2 is YFSETQ. The CDR3 contains 16 residues. The DNA of the CDR3 is TGCGCCAGCAGCCCATGGACAGGACCTAACACCGGGGAGCTGTTTTTT. Translation gives CASSPWTGPNTGELFF.

The chain uses TRBV12-3 or TRBV12-4 and TRBJ2-1; 10 nucleotides line up with TRBD2. This CDR3 has 15 residues. J was trimmed by 6 bases and V by 4 bases; bases with no gene match: 6. The DNA for the CDR3 is TGTGCCAGCAGTTGGAGCGGGAGGGCCTTCAATGAGCAGTTCTTC. Translated, it gives CASSWSGRAFNEQFF.

The table lists this clonotype with many counts. The V and J genes are TRBV24-1 and TRBJ2-4, with a tentative D call TRBD2 (6 bases). Germline V gives CDR1 KGHDR, CDR2 SFDVKD. The V end lost 4 bases, the J end lost 0 bases, and 12 bases lay between the germline ends. The CDR3 totals 16 residues. Here the CDR3 reads CATSDPTGGAKNIQYF. Written as DNA, the CDR3 is TGTGCCACCAGTGACCCCACCGGGGGAGCCAAAAACATTCAGTACTTC.

This clonotype appeared a few times. The V and J genes are TRBV13 and TRBJ1-5; 10 bases fit TRBD1. Germline-derived CDR1 and CDR2 are PRHDT and FYEKMQ (reference sequence). The CDR3 has 17 residues. Losses at the gene ends were 0 bases for V and 5 bases for J; bases not matched to a gene: 7. This CDR3 reads CASSLGTGGFRDQPQHF. The CDR3 DNA reads TGTGCCAGCAGCTTAGGGACAGGGGGCTTTCGGGATCAGCCCCAGCATTTT.

The gene calls are TRBV27 and TRBJ2-1, with 10 bases matching TRBD1. V lost 6 bases, J lost 4 bases, and 12 bases stayed unmatched. This CDR3 region has 17 residues. Germline lookup yields CDR1 MNHEY and CDR2 SMNVEV (reference sequence). The CDR3 spells CASSSIPGTGEYNEQFF. The CDR3 DNA reads TGTGCCAGCAGCTCCATTCCCGGGACAGGGGAATACAATGAGCAGTTCTTC.

This clonotype showed up just a few times. The chain joins TRBV7-9 to TRBJ2-1; 14 nucleotides line up with TRBD2. CDR1 is SEHNR and CDR2 is FQNEAQ in the germline V gene (reference sequence). The CDR3 consists of 15 residues. Trimming at V came to 6 bases and at J to 8 bases, leaving 6 bases not matched to a gene. CDR3 bases: TGTGCCAGCAGGGGACTAGCGGGAGTGGGCTATGAGCAGTTCTTC. This gives the protein CASRGLAGVGYEQFF.

This clonotype came up once. V and J are TRBV20-1 and TRBJ1-6; 8 positions match TRBD1. The ends lost 0 bases at V and 7 bases at J; junction bases unmatched: 2. Germline V gene lookup returns CDR1 DFQATT and CDR2 SNEGSKA (reference sequence). This CDR3 has 14 residues. CDR3 sequence reads: CSARETGENSPLHF. The CDR3 nucleotides read TGCAGTGCTAGAGAGACAGGGGAAAATTCACCCCTCCACTTT.